This TCR beta chain came from a study of T cells expressing NK-cell markers. Overall study: Researchers got TCR beta repertoires out of sorted CD3+CD56+NKG2C+, CD3+CD56+NKG2C- and CD3+CD56-NKG2C+ T cells.

As for this clonotype: As yet, its antigen is unknown.

Study-wide points: A range of 1.0-7.0% of CD8+ T cells consisted of dominant NKG2C+ clonotypes in a handful of donors.

Synthesis of TCR beta cDNA relied on 5'RACE template switching carrying UMIs. Following a re-call of the 5' RACE reads, TCRdb has one entry per CDR3 protein and lacks DNA. The sample includes some 150,000 distinct CDR3 sequences. CDR3 size: 14 residues. Germline CDR1 is SGHAT and CDR2 is FQNNGV. The V call is TRBV11-2, the J call TRBJ1-2. Sequenced: blood T cells: a sorted CD56 or NKG2C T cell subset, CD4+ or CD8+ T cells, or bulk PBMC T cells (not recorded which). This clonotype originated in a woman aged 45-59 years in good health. CDR3 amino acids: CASSLGFFGRVKTF. Complete variable domain (other parts from reference TRBV11-2 and TRBJ1-2): EAGVAQSPRYKIIEKRQSVAFWCNPISGHATLYWYQQILGQGPKLLIQFQNNGVVDDSQLPKDRFSAERLKGVDSTLKIQPAKLEDSAVYLCASSLGFFGRVKTFGSGTRLTVV.